The 8 T cell receptor beta chains below come from one sample, sequenced in a study of beta chain features in type 1 diabetes. Expressed TCRB transcripts were sequenced, since all the RNA that had been isolated was reverse transcribed. The protocol was immunoSEQ multiplex PCR, while the TCRdb copy is restricted to in-frame clones and leaves out a portion. The sample shows a few hundred thousand clones, 9.6% of them seen only once. Sequencing input: naive CD4+ T cells from blood. The receptor set was obtained from a woman aged 18-30 years in good health.

This clone occurred a few times. This chain uses TRBV6-1 with TRBJ1-1, with D perhaps TRBD1 (5 bases). Trimming pared 0 bases from V and 10 bases from J, leaving 9 bases between. Germline V gives CDR1 MNHNS, CDR2 SASEGT. This CDR3 comprises 12 residues. CDR3 residues: CASSEARGVAFF. DNA of the CDR3: TGTGCCAGCAGTGAAGCGCGGGGCGTAGCTTTCTTT.

As concerns this clone: The sample has other DNA sequences that encode this CDR3 too. J is TRBJ1-2 and V is TRBV20-1; tentative D call: TRBD1 (5 bases). The CDR3 covers 11 residues. Germline CDR1 reads DFQATT; CDR2 reads SNEGSKA (reference sequence). The V end was cut by 1 base, the J end by 7 bases, with 7 bases between. CDR3 sequence reads: CSARVGGGYTF. CDR3 in DNA: TGCAGTGCTAGAGTGGGGGGTGGCTACACCTTC.

The V gene is TRBV18, the J gene TRBJ2-5; the D is unclear. Germline CDR1 and CDR2: KGHSH and LQKENI. This CDR3 comprises 13 residues. V lost 8 bases to trimming and J lost 2 bases, with 12 bases between them. DNA for the CDR3: TGTGCCAGCCACCTCGGAGAGCAAGAGACCCAGTACTTC. As protein: CASHLGEQETQYF.

This clone was counted only a few times. This sequence joins TRBV5-1 and TRBJ2-7; 8 positions agree with TRBD1. V shed 4 bases and J 0 bases; nucleotides not matched to a gene: 0. Germline assignment: CDR1 SGHRS and CDR2 YFSETQ. The CDR3 is 13 residues long. This CDR3 reads CASSGTGSYEQYF. CDR3 nucleotide sequence: TGCGCCAGCAGCGGGACAGGCTCCTACGAGCAGTACTTC.

This chain links TRBV30 with TRBJ1-1, with a possible D match to TRBD1 (6 bases). V was clipped by 5 bases and J by 1 base, with 11 bases between them. The CDR3 covers 13 residues. Per the germline V gene, CDR1 is GTSNPN and CDR2 is SVGIG (reference sequence). The CDR3 nucleotides read TGTGCCTGGGGGGGCGGTACGAACACTGAAGCTTTCTTT. It encodes CAWGGGTNTEAFF. The full variable domain, completed using reference TRBV30 and TRBJ1-1, is SQTIHQWPATLVQPVGSPLSLECTVEGTSNPNLYWYRQAAGRGLQLLFYSVGIGQISSEVPQNLSASRPQDRQFILSSKKLLLSDSGFYLCAWGGGTNTEAFFGQGTRLTVV.

The V call is TRBV9, the J call TRBJ2-7; tentatively, D is TRBD1 (5 bases). The CDR3 contains 14 residues. Germline V CDR1 and CDR2: SGDLS, YYNGEE. V dropped 0 bases and J dropped 5 bases, with 12 bases sitting between them. The CDR3 reads CASSVEAGRHEQYF. CDR3 bases: TGTGCCAGCAGCGTAGAAGCAGGGCGACACGAGCAGTACTTC.

J is TRBJ1-5 and V is TRBV4-1; 8 nucleotides line up with TRBD1. Germline CDR1 and CDR2: MGHRA and YSYEKL. This CDR3 is built from 16 residues. The ends lost 5 bases at V and 0 bases at J; junction bases unmatched: 6. The CDR3 DNA reads TGCGCCAGCAGCGCTCGGACAGGGCATAGCAATCAGCCCCAGCATTTT. Translation: CASSARTGHSNQPQHF.

This clone was seen a few times. V and J are TRBV5-1 and TRBJ1-1; D is unresolved. The CDR3 is 18 residues long. Trimming took 0 bases from V and 0 from J, leaving 18 bases between them. The germline V gene encodes CDR1 SGHRS and CDR2 YFSETQ. CDR3 in DNA: TGCGCCAGCAGCTTGGCCTCGAGTCTAGCGGGAATGAACACTGAAGCTTTCTTT. Its translation is CASSLASSLAGMNTEAFF.